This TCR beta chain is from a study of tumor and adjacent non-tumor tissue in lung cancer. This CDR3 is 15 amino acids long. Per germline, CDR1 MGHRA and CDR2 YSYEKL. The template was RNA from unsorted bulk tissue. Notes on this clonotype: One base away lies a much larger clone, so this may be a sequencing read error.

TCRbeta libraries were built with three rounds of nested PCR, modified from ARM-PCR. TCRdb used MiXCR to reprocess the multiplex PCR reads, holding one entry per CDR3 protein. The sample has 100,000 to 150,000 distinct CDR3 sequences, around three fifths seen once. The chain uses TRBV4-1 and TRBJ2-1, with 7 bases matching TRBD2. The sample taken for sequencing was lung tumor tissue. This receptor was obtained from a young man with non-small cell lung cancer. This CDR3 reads CTSSQVDGGRNEQFF. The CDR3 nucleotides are TGCACCAGCAGCCAAGTGGACGGGGGGAGAAATGAGCAGTTCTTC.